This TCR beta chain was sequenced in a study of shared clonotypes between healthy human individuals. Naive CD8 cells comprised CD45RO-negative, CCR7-positively selected cells, excluding terminally differentiated effector memory CD45RA+ cells. The donors, healthy adults who were HIV-negative, had experienced no recent acute infections or vaccinations. The germline gives CDR1 MNHEY, CDR2 SMNVEV (reference sequence). V lost 2 bases and J lost 1; bases outside the gene matches: 5. This CDR3 is 16 amino acids long. The data were produced by immunoSEQ multiplex PCR, yet TCRdb's version contains in-frame clones alone and is incomplete. The top ten clones hold less than 2% of a sample with over 2,000,000 clones, around 93% of them seen once.

The source of this sequence is a man aged 18 to 30 in good health. Some clones in this sample may be carry-over from other donors' samples. The specimen was naive CD8+ T cells from PBMCs. V gene TRBV27 combines with J gene TRBJ2-3, with 8 bases fitting TRBD2. The CDR3 coding sequence is TGTGCCAGCAGTTTACTTGATAGCGGGGGCACAGATACGCAGTATTTT. It codes for CASSLLDSGGTDTQYF.